This TCR beta chain was found in a study of T-cell reconstitution after alpha-beta-depleted transplantation in children. Whole-study results and caveats: From surviving recipient T cells and thymic progenitors came the high day-60 TCRbeta diversity observed in some patients. At the one-year point after transplant, T-cell counts and TCRbeta diversity were found to come mostly from T cells that had been newly produced.

The CDR3 sequence is 17 residues long. Germline V lookup: CDR1 DFQATT, CDR2 SNEGSKA (reference sequence). The V gene lost 3 bases and the J gene lost 0 bases, with 18 bases spanning the gap. During its preparation, the TCRbeta library received unique molecular identifiers. A single record per CDR3 protein comes from TCRdb applying MiXCR to the PCR reads. The data hold 500,000 to 750,000 distinct CDR3 sequences, with 25% to 30% observed a single time. A word on this clonotype: The target antigen is unknown.

The TCR comes from a boy under two years old with Wiskott-Aldrich syndrome, due to receive a stem cell transplant. Sequences were derived from PBMCs, sampled before TCRalphabeta/CD19-depleted stem cell transplant. The chain couples TRBV20-1 to TRBJ2-1; possibly TRBD2 for D (5 bases). In nucleotides, the CDR3 is TGCAGTGCTAGTGACCCCCTAGGGAGAAGCTCCTACAATGAGCAGTTCTTC. Encoded protein: CSASDPLGRSSYNEQFF.